The 30 T cell receptor beta chains reported below all come from one sample, sequenced in a study of read filtering for tumor transcriptome and immune sequencing. From about 400 ng of RNA, a library with molecular barcoded alpha/delta and beta/gamma adaptors was made. TCRdb passed the reads through MiXCR, listing each CDR3 protein once. The sample shows 60,000 to 80,000 distinct CDR3 sequences, roughly 14% of them seen only once. The material sequenced was a population of CD138-negative cells sorted from bone marrow. The receptors were sampled from a donor older than 35 with multiple myeloma.

In its sample, this clonotype ranks as medium-sized. V usage is TRBV7-9 and J usage is TRBJ2-1, with 15 bases lining up with TRBD2. Germline CDR1 is SEHNR and CDR2 is FQNEAQ (reference sequence). V shed 4 bases and J 6 bases; nucleotides not matched to a gene: 19. The CDR3 length is 21 residues. Here the CDR3 DNA reads TGTGCCAGCAGCTGGATAGACGGACTAGCGGGAGGGCAAGATCTTGGCAATGAGCAGTTCTTC. This sequence encodes CASSWIDGLAGGQDLGNEQFF.

This clonotype occurred many times. This chain joins TRBV5-4 and TRBJ2-1; D may be TRBD1 (5 bases). The length of the CDR3 is 13 residues. Deletions cut 4 bases from V and 9 bases from J, with 14 bases between. Per germline, CDR1 SGHNT and CDR2 YYREEE (reference sequence). The CDR3 loop reads CASSPGFPSEQFF. The CDR3, as DNA: TGTGCCAGCAGCCCAGGGTTCCCTAGTGAGCAGTTCTTC.

There are many counts of this clonotype. The chain uses TRBV29-1 and TRBJ1-1; possibly TRBD1 for D (5 bases). Trimming shortened V by 4 bases and J by 3 bases, and 15 bases separated the two germline ends. CDR1 and CDR2 (germline): SQVTM, ANQGSEA. The CDR3 is 14 amino acids. The CDR3: CSVAGGQGDTEAFF. CDR3 coding DNA: TGCAGCGTTGCTGGTGGGCAGGGAGACACTGAAGCTTTCTTT. The complete variable domain, with remaining parts taken from reference TRBV29-1 and TRBJ1-1, reads SAVISQKPSRDICQRGTSLTIQCQVDSQVTMMFWYRQQPGQSLTLIATANQGSEATYESGFVIDKFPISRPNLTFSTLTVSNMSPEDSSIYLCSVAGGQGDTEAFFGQGTRLTVV.

To note about this clonotype: A single base separates this from a much larger clone, so it may be a read error. The V gene is TRBV12-3 or TRBV12-4, the J gene TRBJ2-1; 16 bases match TRBD2. Trimming removed 6 bases from V and 8 bases from J; junction bases left unmatched: 13. The CDR3 runs to 18 residues. The CDR3 nucleotides read TGTGCCAGCAGACCGGGACTAGCGGGAGGGAGCACTGGGTATGAGCAGTTCTTC. As protein: CASRPGLAGGSTGYEQFF.

This clonotype was observed a single time. A read error may be the cause here, since a much bigger clone is one base away. V and J are TRBV9 and TRBJ1-5; D uncertain. CDR1 is SGDLS and CDR2 is YYNGEE in the germline V gene. The CDR3 length is 15 residues. The CDR3 coding sequence is TGTGCCAGCAGCGTAGGTGGCAGCAGCAATCAGACCCAGCATTTT. This codes for CASSVGGSSNQTQHF.

Notes on this clonotype: A much more abundant neighbour one base away suggests this may be a read error. V and J are TRBV7-9 and TRBJ1-5; D is uncertain. The CDR3 consists of 11 residues. Trimming removed 3 bases from V and 6 bases from J, with 3 bases in between. The germline V gene encodes CDR1 SEHNR and CDR2 FQNEAQ (reference sequence). The CDR3 sequence is CASSFAQPQHF. The CDR3 nucleotides are TGTGCCAGCAGCTTCGCTCAGCCCCAGCATTTT.

This clonotype turned up a few times. The chain links TRBV6-2 or TRBV6-3 to TRBJ2-2; D gene uncertain. Germline V gene lookup returns CDR1 MNHEY and CDR2 SVGEGT. The CDR3 sequence is 14 residues long. V was pared by 6 bases and J by 1 base, with 9 bases between. The CDR3 is CASSLDGNTGELFF. Here the CDR3 DNA reads TGTGCCAGCAGCCTGGACGGGAACACCGGGGAGCTGTTTTTT.

This clonotype was seen a few times. One junction end disagrees with the germline gene, perhaps due to a read error. The chain carries TRBV7-2 and TRBJ1-1, with TRBD1 as a possible D gene (6 bases). Per germline, CDR1 SGHTA and CDR2 FQGNSA. This CDR3 has 15 residues. This chain's CDR3 is CASSSSGGAGTEAFF. As DNA, the CDR3 is TGTGCCAGCAGCTCGAGTGGGGGCGCGGGCACTGAGGCTTTCTTT.

Ten or more counts support this clonotype. This chain connects TRBV7-9 to TRBJ2-1; D may be TRBD2 (5 bases). Germline-derived CDR1 and CDR2 are SEHNR and FQNEAQ (reference sequence). The length of the CDR3 is 13 residues. The ends were cut back, 1 base at V and 9 bases at J, with 10 bases in the middle. The DNA of the CDR3 is TGTGCCAGCAGCTTAGTAACAGAGGGTGAGCAGTTCTTC. Its protein product is CASSLVTEGEQFF.

This clonotype came up many times. The chain carries TRBV29-1 and TRBJ2-7; D is unresolved. CDR3 size: 13 residues. Germline CDR1 SQVTM, CDR2 ANQGSEA. Trimming left V 6 bases short and J 0 bases short, with 12 bases between. CDR3: CSVRPPSSYEQYF. The CDR3 region has the DNA TGCAGCGTCCGTCCCCCAAGCTCCTACGAGCAGTACTTC.

Regarding this clonotype: Sequence at one end of the junction differs from germline and may be a read error. The genes are TRBV6-2 or TRBV6-3 and TRBJ2-1; D not resolved. CDR3 length: 18 amino acids. Germline CDR1 is MNHEY and CDR2 is SVGEGT. The CDR3 reads CASSYPSGVGYFYNERFF. Written as DNA, the CDR3 is TGTGCCAGCAGTTACCCTTCCGGCGTGGGCTATTTCTACAATGAGCGGTTCTTC.

This clonotype was detected ten times or more. CDR3 bases: TGTGCCAGCAGCTTAACGTACAGGGCTGACTATGGCTACACCTTC. Translation gives CASSLTYRADYGYTF. This chain connects TRBV11-2 to TRBJ1-2; possibly TRBD1 for D (6 bases). The V end was cut by 2 bases, the J end by 3 bases, with 13 bases between. This CDR3 is 15 amino acids long. CDR1 and CDR2 (germline): SGHAT, FQNNGV.

The chain carries TRBV5-1 and TRBJ2-3; D is unresolved. The CDR3 has 13 amino acids. Trimming pared 0 bases from V and 5 bases from J, leaving 7 bases between. CDR1 is SGHRS and CDR2 is YFSETQ in the germline V gene. This CDR3 reads CASSLEGRDTQYF. In DNA, the CDR3 is TGCGCCAGCAGCTTGGAAGGTCGAGATACGCAGTATTTT.

This clonotype has at least ten counts. This chain connects TRBV12-3 or TRBV12-4 to TRBJ2-3, with 13 bases aligning to TRBD2. There are 16 residues in the CDR3. The J segment lost 1 base and the V segment lost 5 bases, leaving 3 bases of the junction unmatched. This CDR3 reads CASSPGLAGGTDTQYF. Written as DNA, the CDR3 is TGTGCCAGCAGTCCCGGACTAGCGGGGGGCACAGATACGCAGTATTTT.

Ten or more counts support this clonotype. J is TRBJ1-1 and V is TRBV7-9, with TRBD1 as a possible D gene (5 bases). V dropped 3 bases and J dropped 6 bases, with 14 bases sitting between them. Germline V gene sequence: CDR1 SEHNR, CDR2 FQNEAQ (reference sequence). The CDR3 loop spans 14 amino acids. The CDR3 here is CASSFGGRNAEAFF. CDR3 nucleotides: TGTGCCAGCAGCTTCGGGGGGAGAAACGCTGAAGCTTTCTTT.

The rearrangement joins TRBV6-1 to TRBJ2-3; 11 bases map to TRBD2. The CDR3 runs to 17 residues. The V gene's germline CDR1 is MNHNS and CDR2 SASEGT. V shed 4 bases, J shed 3 bases, and the junction held 9 bases outside the gene matches. The CDR3 loop reads CASSAPISGRVTDTQYF. CDR3 in DNA: TGTGCCAGCAGTGCCCCGATTAGCGGGAGGGTAACAGATACGCAGTATTTT.

This clonotype was counted at least ten times. The rearrangement uses TRBV15 and TRBJ2-2, with 9 bases matching TRBD1. The CDR3 has 16 amino acids. CDR1 is LNHNV and CDR2 is YYDKDF in the germline V gene (reference sequence). J was trimmed by 6 bases and V by 3 bases; bases with no gene match: 8. The CDR3 protein is CATSSEQGAQAGELFF. CDR3 DNA: TGTGCCACCAGCAGCGAACAGGGGGCTCAGGCCGGGGAGCTGTTTTTT.

The table lists this clonotype with many counts. The CDR3 bases are TGTGCCTGGGTAGCGTCTTACCACAATGAGCAGTTCTTC. It codes for CAWVASYHNEQFF. The chain recombines TRBV30 with TRBJ2-1; a possible D gene is TRBD2 (5 bases). CDR3 length: 13 residues. Trimming shortened V by 5 bases and J by 5 bases, and 13 bases separated the two germline ends. The V gene's germline CDR1 is GTSNPN and CDR2 SVGIG (reference sequence).

This clonotype showed up many times. The gene calls are TRBV12-3 or TRBV12-4 and TRBJ2-1, with 7 bases fitting TRBD2. The J segment lost 10 bases and the V segment lost 4 bases, leaving 7 bases of the junction unmatched. The CDR3 covers 13 residues. The CDR3 region has the DNA TGTGCCAGCAGTTACGGGACTACGCAAGAGCAGTTCTTC. This sequence encodes CASSYGTTQEQFF.

This clonotype was seen many times. The chain joins TRBV6-2 or TRBV6-3 to TRBJ2-1; D call uncertain. CDR3 size: 11 residues. Germline CDR1 reads MNHEY; CDR2 reads SVGEGT. With 6 bases removed from V and 7 bases from J, the gap between germline ends came to 7 bases. The DNA of the CDR3 is TGTGCCAGCAGGTTGGTGAATGAGCAGTTCTTC. It translates to CASRLVNEQFF.

As to this clonotype: A junction boundary mismatches the germline segment, possibly from a read error. V gene TRBV9 combines with J gene TRBJ2-1; TRBD2 might be the D (7 bases). CDR3 size: 15 residues. Germline CDR1 and CDR2: SGDLS and YYNGEE. This chain's CDR3 is CARSEGGSSYDEQFF. The CDR3 DNA reads as TGTGCCCGCAGCGAGGGGGGGAGCTCCTACGATGAGCAGTTCTTC. The variable domain in full, with the rest retrieved from reference TRBV9 and TRBJ2-1, is DSGVTQTPKHLITATGQRVTLRCSPRSGDLSVYWYQQSLDQGLQFLIQYYNGEERAKGNILERFSAQQFPDLHSELNLSSLELGDSALYFCARSEGGSSYDEQFFGPGTRLTVL.

A remark on this clonotype: Given a much more abundant clone one base away, this may be a read error. This chain joins TRBV12-3 or TRBV12-4 and TRBJ2-7; D may be TRBD2 (5 bases). The CDR3 covers 12 residues. Trimming took off 6 bases at V and 6 bases at J, with 12 bases between the two ends. As DNA, the CDR3 is TGTGCCAGCAGCTTACTAGGTCTCGAGCAGTACTTC. It specifies CASSLLGLEQYF.

This clonotype was seen ten or more times. The chain has TRBV18 and TRBJ2-1, with 7 bases lining up with TRBD2. Unmatched junction bases numbered 3, after V lost 6 bases and J lost 1 base. This CDR3 is 14 amino acids long. CDR1 is KGHSH, CDR2 LQKENI, per germline. In nucleotides, the CDR3 is TGTGCCAGCTCTCGGGAGGTGTCCTACAATGAGCAGTTCTTC. Translation: CASSREVSYNEQFF.

This clonotype has only a few counts. It may be a read error: a sequence one base away is much more abundant. This sequence joins TRBV6-2 or TRBV6-3 and TRBJ1-5; TRBD1 might be the D (5 bases). CDR1 is MNHEY and CDR2 is SVGEGT in the germline V gene. This CDR3 has 15 residues. V was cut by 6 bases and J by 6 bases, with 18 bases left in between. CDR3 sequence (DNA): TGTGCCAGCAGACCACAGGTGTCGGGCGGTCAGCCCCAGCATTTT. Translating gives CASRPQVSGGQPQHF.

In the case of this clonotype: A read error may be the cause here, since a much bigger clone is one base away. The rearrangement joins TRBV30 to TRBJ2-1; a possible D gene is TRBD1 (5 bases). Germline CDR1 GTSNPN, CDR2 SVGIG (reference sequence). This CDR3 comprises 12 residues. CDR3 region: CAWIPQGDEQLF. CDR3 coding DNA: TGTGCCTGGATACCTCAGGGCGATGAGCAGTTATTC.

This clonotype has at least ten counts. The chain couples TRBV6-5 to TRBJ2-2; possible D gene TRBD2, 6 bases. CDR3 length: 14 amino acids. The V gene lost 6 bases and the J gene lost 3 bases, with 11 bases spanning the gap. CDR1 is MNHEY and CDR2 is SVGAGI in the germline V gene. The CDR3 nucleotides are TGTGCCAGCAGGGATTGGGGGGACACCGGGGAGCTGTTTTTT. Its protein is CASRDWGDTGELFF.

The V gene is TRBV18, the J gene TRBJ2-7; TRBD1 matches at 11 bases. The CDR3 totals 14 residues. Germline V gives CDR1 KGHSH, CDR2 LQKENI. V gave up 6 bases and J gave up 7 bases; unmatched junction bases: 8. The CDR3 coding sequence is TGTGCCAGCTCTTTTGGACAGGGGGCGAGGGAGCAGTACTTC. Protein product: CASSFGQGAREQYF.

In its sample, this clonotype was seen many times. The chain joins TRBV20-1 to TRBJ2-5, with 8 nucleotides matching TRBD2. The trim removed 4 bases at V and 4 bases at J, leaving 2 bases unmatched. The V gene's germline CDR1 is DFQATT and CDR2 SNEGSKA (reference sequence). The CDR3 is 12 amino acids. The CDR3, as DNA: TGCAGTGCTACGGGAGGGGGAGAGACCCAGTACTTC. It encodes CSATGGGETQYF.

Ten or more counts support this clonotype. J is TRBJ2-2 and V is TRBV2; D uncertain. Germline assignment: CDR1 SNHLY and CDR2 FYNNEI. This CDR3 region has 13 residues. Trimming took off 4 bases at V and 6 bases at J, with 9 bases between the two ends. The CDR3 reads CASSGRVPGELFF. The CDR3, as DNA: TGTGCCAGCAGTGGCCGAGTACCCGGGGAGCTGTTTTTT. The complete variable domain, with remaining parts taken from reference TRBV2 and TRBJ2-2, reads EPEVTQTPSHQVTQMGQEVILRCVPISNHLYFYWYRQILGQKVEFLVSFYNNEISEKSEIFDDQFSVERPDGSNFTLKIRSTKLEDSAMYFCASSGRVPGELFFGEGSRLTVL.

This clonotype showed up many times. The chain joins TRBV28 to TRBJ1-5; maybe TRBD1 (5 bases). The CDR3 is 16 amino acids. Looked up from germline, CDR1 is MDHEN and CDR2 is SYDVKM. V lost 6 bases and J 2 bases, leaving 17 bases between the germline ends. The CDR3 DNA follows: TGTGCCAGCAGCCTTTCCACAGCCAGGGGCAATCAGCCCCAGCATTTT. Its protein product is CASSLSTARGNQPQHF.